This TCR beta chain was sequenced in a study of breast tumors, draining lymph nodes, adjacent tissues. Study conclusions and caveats: Tumor TCR diversity was below lymph nodes but above nontumor tissue. The data were judged consistent with most tumor T cells coming from lymph node and expanding in tumor. Luminal-like breast cancer showed significantly higher tumor–nontumor repertoire similarity than basal-like. Tumor T cell lymph node origin was a supported hypothesis, not proven.

Using its own MiXCR run on the multiplex PCR reads, TCRdb lists one record per CDR3 protein. The profile shows about 31,000 distinct CDR3 sequences, less than 65% of them singletons. Germline CDR1 and CDR2: KGHDR and SFDVKD. The CDR3 runs to 13 residues. V lost 2 bases to trimming and J lost 3 bases, with 5 bases between them. Of note for this clonotype: The antigen remains unidentified.

The sample taken for sequencing was breast tumor tissue. V is TRBV24-1 and J is TRBJ2-3; D is undetermined. The clonotype originates from a female donor with breast cancer. Some clones in this sample may be carry-over from other donors' samples. The DNA of the CDR3 is TGTGCCACCAGTGATTCCCAGACAGATACGCAGTATTTT. The encoded protein is CATSDSQTDTQYF.